This T cell receptor (beta chain) was identified in a study of a mutant IDH1 vaccine in newly diagnosed glioma. The repertoire was sequenced with immunoSEQ multiplex PCR; TCRdb's copy has only in-frame clones and lacks some. The sample records about 40,000 clones, more than 85% being singletons. For this clone: The antigen remains undetermined.

Time point of the sample: week 5, during vaccination. Doses comprised 300 ug of mutant IDH1 20-mer peptide each, plus topical imiquimod. The receptor's source is a middle-aged man with glioma. Sample: PBMCs, taken from a glioma patient whose treatment included an IDH1 peptide vaccine.

CDR3 in amino acids: CASSLSMGNTEAFF. CDR3 sequence (DNA): TGTGCCAGCAGTTTATCCATGGGGAACACTGAAGCTTTCTTT. This chain connects TRBV28 to TRBJ1-1; D is uncertain. Trimming stripped 1 base from V and 1 base from J, with 7 bases between. Germline CDR1 MDHEN, CDR2 SYDVKM. The CDR3 extends over 14 amino acids.